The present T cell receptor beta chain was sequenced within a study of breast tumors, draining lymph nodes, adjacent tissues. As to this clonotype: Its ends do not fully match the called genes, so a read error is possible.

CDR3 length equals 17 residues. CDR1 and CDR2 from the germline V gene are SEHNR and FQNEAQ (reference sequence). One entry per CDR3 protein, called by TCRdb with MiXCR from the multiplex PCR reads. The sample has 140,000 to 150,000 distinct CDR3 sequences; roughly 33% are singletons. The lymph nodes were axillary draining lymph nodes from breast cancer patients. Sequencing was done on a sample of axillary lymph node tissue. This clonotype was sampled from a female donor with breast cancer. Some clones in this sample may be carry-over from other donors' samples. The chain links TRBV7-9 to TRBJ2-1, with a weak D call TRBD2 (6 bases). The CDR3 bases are TGCGCCAGCAGCCTAGGAGGAGGGACGTTTGGAGGCGATCAGCAGTTCTTC. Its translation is CASSLGGGTFGGDQQFF.